Described below is a single T cell receptor beta chain sequence and its context. Its antigen is unknown. No base quality information exists; no much larger clone differs at one position. Roughly 0.55 micrograms of biopsy DNA per sample were submitted for commercial TCRB immunosequencing. CDR3 regions were amplified from genomic DNA by Adaptive Biotechnology using a two-step, amplification bias-controlled multiplex PCR. Primers covering every V and J gene segment were used in the first PCR, while barcodes and Illumina adapters were added in the second PCR. CDR3 libraries were sequenced on an Illumina instrument. Concerning the study's data processing: The analysis drew on both the pipelines supplied by the vendor and custom analysis of the raw data in R/Bioconductor running R version 3.3.0. Clonality, which ranges from 0 to 1, was calculated as the inverse of the normalised Shannon entropy across all productive clones. High-frequency clones were defined as the share of the repertoire taken up by the top 100 clones, keeping only clones that passed a 95% confidence test. The Simpson index measured repertoire diversity, and the Morisita-Horn index measured overlap between samples. The table comes from immuneACCESS by way of TCRdb, which keeps in-frame sequences with V and J called. Part of the clones is missing from these tables; in studies checked, under half for an unresolved V gene and the rest for unknown reasons. V, J and clone size are those of that table, while D and trimming were read from the DNA. This sample comprises some 5,400 clones, about 69% of them detected only once. The ten top clones hold just under 30% of the sample.

According to the germline V gene, CDR1 reads SNHLY and CDR2 reads FYNNEI. There are 14 amino acids in the CDR3, from cysteine to phenylalanine inclusive. Only the CDR3 DNA is retained, 42 bases long and in frame from the first base. V and J are truncated by 1 base and 1 base respectively, leaving an intervening sequence of 7 bases. This sample is drawn from a study of T cell repertoires in ileal Crohn's disease (dated by TCRdb to about 2019). Broadly, across the study: Median disease duration was about eight years, and about 36% of patients were identified as active smokers at the time of surgery. All patients had surgery for a complication: stricturing disease in 61% and penetrating disease in around 39%. About half of the patients received postoperative therapy: eleven to twelve received thiopurines and over 15 received anti-TNF agents. The M6 samples were biopsies of the neoterminal ileum collected during postoperative colonoscopy. The TCR repertoire was analysed in 50 to 70 patients with Crohn's disease drawn from a prospective multicentre cohort. The study ran alongside a multicentre cohort designed to identify predictors of early endoscopic recurrence after ileocolonic resection. A Rutgeerts score above i0 was used to define endoscopic postoperative recurrence. A total of roughly 170 mucosal samples from around 50 patients were sequenced, with samples obtained at several locations on the surgical specimen and at postoperative endoscopy. The research as a whole found: Higher percentages of high-frequency clones at the time of surgery were linked to endoscopic recurrence, and every patient with clonality above 26.8% (18/57) had recurrence. A significantly higher proportion of clonal expansions was observed in active smokers at surgery than in non-smokers (about 25% vs 20%, p=0.02). Mucosal CD4 and CD8 T cells were sorted and sequenced only in a subgroup of patients, whose size was not stated. Compared with CD4 T cells, sorted CD8 T cells contained more high-frequency clones, which suggests that the mucosal expansions were mostly CD8. Postoperative endoscopy timing varied within the first year after surgery, with a median delay of roughly 6.3 months.

Interpreted using the paper, the time point label stands for: neoterminal ileum biopsy at postoperative endoscopy, about 6 months after surgery. Eligible patients were adults with ileal or ileocolonic Crohn's disease who had an indication for ileocolonic resection. Whole ileal mucosal biopsies were kept frozen at -80 degrees C prior to DNA extraction. Genomic DNA was isolated from frozen whole biopsies using a TRizol-based method, and the DNA was quantified with a NanoDrop 2000 spectrophotometer. This receptor was obtained from an adult with Crohn's disease. The specimen sequenced was ileal tissue. Recombination linked TRBV2 to TRBJ1-1; the D gene cannot be resolved reliably. The nucleotides read TGTGCCAGCAGTGAAGACTTCCGGAACACTGAAGCTTTCTTT. Its amino acids are CASSEDFRNTEAFF.